Reported below is one T cell receptor (beta chain). Its antigen is unknown. At one end, the junction sequence differs from germline, possibly due to a read error. This specimen belongs to a study of shared clonotypes between healthy human individuals. Study-level points and caveats: Rarefaction showed that sequencing of sorted subsets was incomplete (despite large depth). Several donors shared about 4.8% of their naive CD4 clonotypes.

CDR1 is SNHLY and CDR2 is FYNNEI in the germline V gene. This CDR3 region has 11 residues. Assay: immunoSEQ multiplex PCR; the TCRdb copy retains only in-frame clones and omits some. The profile shows millions of clones, about 93% of them singletons. The naive CD8 subset, CD45RO-negative cells positively selected for CCR7, excluded terminally differentiated effector memory CD45RA+ cells. There were only Caucasian adults among the donors, and all lived in Nashville, Tennessee. The chain recombines TRBV2 with TRBJ2-1; 8 bases are shared with TRBD1. The source is a man between 18 and 35 years old in good health. Some clones in this sample may be carry-over from other donors' samples. Sequenced material: naive CD8+ T cells from PBMCs. The CDR3 loop is CASREGTGWFF. The CDR3 nucleotides are TGTGCCAGCAGGGAAGGGACAGGTTGGTTCTTC.